The 8 T cell receptor beta chains reported below all come from one sample, sequenced in a study of T-cell reconstitution after alpha-beta-depleted transplantation in children. TCRbeta library preparation incorporated unique molecular identifiers. MiXCR, applied by TCRdb to the PCR reads, yields one record per CDR3 protein. The table includes approximately 97,000 distinct CDR3 sequences, approximately 6% detected once. This sample comprised PBMCs, mostly from graft donor cells, obtained 60 days after TCRalphabeta/CD19-depleted stem cell transplant. The receptors stem from a female patient between 2 and 15 years old who had a stem cell transplant for Fanconi anemia, so the T cells may come from the graft donor.

This clonotype has a count of ten or more. The rearrangement joins TRBV12-3 or TRBV12-4 to TRBJ2-5; D ambiguous. The germline V and J ends were trimmed by 5 bases and 5 bases, with 6 bases remaining between them. The CDR3 contains 11 residues. The CDR3, as DNA: TGTGCCAGCAGTGATTTGGAGACCCAGTACTTC. Translation gives CASSDLETQYF.

V gene TRBV30 combines with J gene TRBJ2-7, with a tentative D call TRBD1 (6 bases). CDR3 length: 15 residues. Trimming stripped 0 bases from V and 3 bases from J, with 15 bases between. Germline CDR1 is GTSNPN and CDR2 is SVGIG (reference sequence). The CDR3 nucleotides read TGTGCCTGGAGTGTATCAACCGGGACATTCTACGAGCAGTACTTC. Translated, it gives CAWSVSTGTFYEQYF. Using reference TRBV30 and TRBJ2-7 for the parts outside the CDR3, the full variable domain is SQTIHQWPATLVQPVGSPLSLECTVEGTSNPNLYWYRQAAGRGLQLLFYSVGIGQISSEVPQNLSASRPQDRQFILSSKKLLLSDSGFYLCAWSVSTGTFYEQYFGPGTRLTVT.

This clonotype has a handful of counts. The rearrangement joins TRBV6-2 or TRBV6-3 to TRBJ1-5, with a tentative D call TRBD1 (5 bases). V gave up 4 bases and J gave up 4 bases, with 11 bases separating them. Looked up from germline, CDR1 is MNHEY and CDR2 is SVGEGT. The CDR3 loop spans 14 amino acids. Here the CDR3 DNA reads TGTGCCAGCAGTTCCAGGGCCATTAATCAGCCCCAGCATTTT. It translates to CASSSRAINQPQHF.

This clonotype was detected many times. CDR3 DNA: TGTGCCAGCAGCTTAAGTTGGTCGTACCAAGAGACCCAGTACTTC. Translation gives CASSLSWSYQETQYF. The rearrangement links TRBV7-3 to TRBJ2-5; D is undetermined. Per germline, CDR1 SGHTA and CDR2 FQGTGA. The CDR3 loop spans 15 amino acids. V lost 1 base and J 0 bases, leaving 9 bases between the germline ends.

The chain is built from TRBV5-1 and TRBJ2-3; possibly TRBD2 for D (5 bases). The V end was cut by 0 bases, the J end by 5 bases, with 16 bases between. CDR3 length: 16 residues. Germline V gene sequence: CDR1 SGHRS, CDR2 YFSETQ. CDR3 loop: CASSLARGSPLDTQYF. CDR3 bases: TGCGCCAGCAGCTTGGCCCGGGGTTCCCCCTTAGATACGCAGTATTTT.

This clonotype was picked up many times. The chain couples TRBV4-1 to TRBJ1-3; 8 nucleotides match TRBD1. The junction had 10 bases not matched to a gene; V was cut back by 2 bases and J by 7 bases. CDR1 is MGHRA and CDR2 is YSYEKL in the germline V gene. CDR3 length: 16 residues. The CDR3 spells CASSQPRTGKANTIYF. The CDR3 region has the DNA TGCGCCAGCAGCCAACCCCGGACAGGGAAGGCGAACACCATATATTTT.

Notes on this clonotype: An end of the junction differs from the germline gene, which may be a read error. CDR3 nucleotides: TGTACCAGCAGTTTTAAGGGCGGGACCTCTGGGCTTTCGCCAGATACGCAGTATTTT. It specifies CTSSFKGGTSGLSPDTQYF. This chain connects TRBV3-1 to TRBJ2-3; maybe TRBD2 (6 bases). The CDR3 totals 19 residues. CDR1 is LGHDT and CDR2 is YNNKEL in the germline V gene (reference sequence).

Ten or more counts support this clonotype. The chain employs TRBV27 and TRBJ1-2; D gene ambiguous. CDR3 length: 11 residues. V was cut by 6 bases and J by 4 bases, with 6 bases left in between. The germline V gene has CDR1 MNHEY and CDR2 SMNVEV (reference sequence). The CDR3 is CASSRPYGYTF. CDR3 DNA sequence: TGTGCCAGCAGCAGGCCCTATGGCTACACCTTC.